This T cell receptor (beta chain) was captured in a study of blood T cell repertoires in COVID-19. Study as a whole: COVID-19 samples from acute and convalescent phases originated in the United States, Italy and Spain. In each case, the material was cDNA or gDNA derived from T cells, B-cell-depleted T cells, or PBMCs.

This CDR3 has 16 residues. V was clipped by 4 bases and J by 3 bases; unmatched bases: 8. CDR1 is MNHNS, CDR2 SASEGT, per germline. Per the original data handling: Amplification with reference gene primers provided the estimates of nucleated cell counts. TCRdb keeps only in-frame clones here, not all; method: immunoSEQ multiplex PCR. The D gene and trimming were derived from the DNA, and the V and J assignments and clone size from that table. The repertoire consists of 160,000 or so clones, with about four fifths occurring once and the leading ten covering approximately 15%. The gene calls are TRBV6-1 and TRBJ2-2, with TRBD2 identical over 7 bases. Sequencing was done on a sample of peripheral blood. This TCR came from a woman over 75 with acute or convalescent COVID-19. Here the CDR3 DNA reads TGTGCCAGCAGTGTCGACAACCTAGCGGACACCGGGGAGCTGTTTTTT. Its protein is CASSVDNLADTGELFF.